This paragraph covers one TCR beta chain sequence. Its antigen is currently unknown. The data are from a study of shared clonotypes between healthy human individuals. Broader study findings: Sequencing depth was predicted to influence how clonotypes are shared among donors. Lower generation probabilities were found for non-shared clonotypes than for those shared by all four donors. Naive subsets usually exceeded memory subsets in estimated richness.

The run depth of the assay was deep. TCRdb's table, derived via immunoSEQ multiplex PCR, lists solely in-frame clones and lacks some. The table lists around 640,000 clones, approximately 96% of them singletons. CDR3 length equals 19 residues. Germline loops: CDR1 MNHNS, CDR2 SASEGT. V was clipped by 4 bases and J by 2 bases; unmatched bases: 16. Naive CD8 cells were CD45RO-negative, positively selected for CCR7, excluding terminally differentiated effector memory CD45RA+ cells. The V and J genes are TRBV6-1 and TRBJ2-1; 8 positions agree with TRBD1. The clonotype comes from a woman aged 25-40 years in good health. The specimen was naive CD8+ T cells sorted from blood. The CDR3 DNA reads TGTGCCAGCAGTGCCGCGAGGACAGGGTATTCCGGCCCCTACAATGAGCAGTTCTTC. This sequence encodes CASSAARTGYSGPYNEQFF.